This T cell receptor (beta chain) was recorded in a study of cytomegalovirus exposure and HLA in healthy donors. Study as a whole: About 85 million unique TCR sequences came from HLA-typed donors in an early release. General study findings and limits: Reports state that TCR beta sequences accurately predicted most subjects' HLA-A and HLA-B alleles.

This PCR relied on a set of 60 Vbeta primers and 13 Jbeta primers. As originally analysed: Per a later analysis, the number of unique TCR beta chains was roughly 80 million, of which 9 million to 14 million were shared. Produced via immunoSEQ multiplex PCR; TCRdb's table is partial and in-frame only. That table gives V, J and clone size, and the DNA gave D and trimming. The repertoire holds roughly 63,000 clones, with approximately 71% as singletons. CDR1 and CDR2 (germline): MNHNS, SASEGT. The length of the CDR3 is 14 residues. With 3 bases clipped from V and 8 bases from J, the junction kept 7 bases outside the gene matches. On this clone: The antigen is unknown.

The chain employs TRBV6-1 and TRBJ2-1; 7 bases line up with TRBD1. This clonotype was obtained from a man aged 45 to 65 in good health and CMV-seropositive. What was sequenced was PBMCs. CDR3 sequence: CASSDRDSADEQFF. CDR3 bases: TGTGCCAGCAGTGACCGGGACAGTGCCGATGAGCAGTTCTTC.